The 11 T cell receptor beta chains given below trace back to one sample, sequenced in a study of T cells in localized non-small cell lung cancer. Profiling relied on immunoSEQ multiplex PCR, and the TCRdb table lists in-frame clones only, not all of them. This table has 35,000 to 45,000 clones, around 79% appearing once. Sequencing was performed on PBMCs, taken before any cancer treatment. These receptor sequences come from a woman aged 35 to 69 with stage II squamous cell lung carcinoma.

This clone was detected only a few times. This chain uses TRBV10-3 with TRBJ2-3; 12 nucleotides match TRBD2. J gave up 3 bases and V 6 bases, and 4 bases lay outside the gene matches. The germline CDR1 and CDR2 sequences are ENHRY and SYGVKD. This CDR3 is 15 amino acids long. The CDR3 reads CAIRRLAGVTDTQYF. The CDR3 bases are TGTGCCATCAGGCGACTAGCGGGAGTTACAGATACGCAGTATTTT.

The chain combines TRBV7-8 with TRBJ1-1; 7 bases are a match to TRBD1. The CDR3 consists of 14 residues. The J segment lost 4 bases and the V segment lost 5 bases, leaving 7 bases of the junction unmatched. The germline V gene has CDR1 SGHVS and CDR2 FQNEAQ. This CDR3 is CASSRQGMSTEAFF. Here the CDR3 DNA reads TGTGCCAGCAGCCGACAGGGCATGTCCACTGAAGCTTTCTTT.

This rearrangement joins TRBV5-1 to TRBJ2-6; the match to TRBD2 covers 10 bases. This CDR3 has 19 residues. After removal of 0 bases from V and 0 bases from J, the junction contained 6 bases not matched to a gene. CDR1 is SGHRS and CDR2 is YFSETQ in the germline V gene. The CDR3 sequence is CASSLAGLAGVSGANVLTF. The CDR3 region has the DNA TGCGCCAGCAGCTTGGCCGGGCTAGCGGGGGTCTCTGGGGCCAACGTCCTGACTTTC. The variable domain in full, completed from reference TRBV5-1 and TRBJ2-6, reads KAGVTQTPRYLIKTRGQQVTLSCSPISGHRSVSWYQQTPGQGLQFLFEYFSETQRNKGNFPGRFSGRQFSNSRSEMNVSTLELGDSALYLCASSLAGLAGVSGANVLTFGAGSRLTVL.

The V gene is TRBV28, the J gene TRBJ1-1; 8 bases agree with TRBD1. The CDR3 consists of 13 residues. Germline values: CDR1 MDHEN, CDR2 SYDVKM. The junction had 7 bases not matched to a gene; V was cut back by 6 bases and J by 7 bases. This CDR3 reads CASRTGAGIEAFF. In nucleotides, the CDR3 is TGTGCCAGCAGGACAGGGGCAGGAATTGAAGCTTTCTTT.

This chain uses TRBV11-3 with TRBJ1-1, with 7 bases matching TRBD1. V shed 4 bases and J 3 bases; nucleotides not matched to a gene: 5. The CDR3 sequence is 14 residues long. Germline CDR1 SGHNT, CDR2 YENEEA. CDR3 loop: CASSSQGGDTEAFF. The CDR3, as DNA: TGTGCCAGCAGCTCCCAGGGGGGAGACACTGAAGCTTTCTTT.

The chain recombines TRBV7-3 with TRBJ2-1; no firm D call. The CDR3 is 14 amino acids. Trimming stripped 1 base from V and 5 bases from J, with 9 bases between. Germline V gene data show CDR1 as SGHTA and CDR2 as FQGTGA. The CDR3 nucleotides are TGTGCCAGCAGCTTAATGGGGTACAACAATGAGCAGTTCTTC. It encodes CASSLMGYNNEQFF.

This clone was counted only a few times. The chain recombines TRBV5-1 with TRBJ2-2; no reliable D call. Germline-derived CDR1 and CDR2 are SGHRS and YFSETQ. The CDR3 consists of 13 residues. V was pared by 2 bases and J by 4 bases, with 6 bases between. The CDR3: CASSFSGTGELFF. CDR3 nucleotides: TGCGCCAGCAGCTTTTCGGGCACCGGGGAGCTGTTTTTT.

The CDR3 is CASSPRGGSGETQYF. Here the CDR3 DNA reads TGTGCCAGCAGCCCAAGAGGCGGGAGCGGGGAGACCCAGTACTTC. V gene TRBV7-3 combines with J gene TRBJ2-5; 7 bases are shared with TRBD2. Trimming at V came to 5 bases and at J to 5 bases, leaving 11 bases not matched to a gene. Germline CDR1 and CDR2: SGHTA and FQGTGA. This CDR3 contains 15 residues.

The V and J genes are TRBV11-3 and TRBJ2-5, with TRBD1 as a possible D gene (5 bases). This CDR3 is built from 13 residues. V lost 5 bases to trimming and J lost 1 base, with 8 bases between them. In germline, CDR1 is SGHNT, CDR2 YENEEA. The CDR3: CASSQDSQETQYF. CDR3 nucleotide sequence: TGTGCCAGCAGCCAAGACAGCCAAGAGACCCAGTACTTC.

Concerning this clone itself: One end of the junction is discordant with germline, which a read error may explain. The chain employs TRBV27 and TRBJ1-3; no definite D call. Germline CDR1 and CDR2: MNHEY and SMNVEV (reference sequence). The CDR3 spans 13 residues. The CDR3 DNA sequence: TGTGCCAGCAGTCGTAACTTAGGAAACACTATATATTTT. Translating it yields CASSRNLGNTIYF.

The chain employs TRBV6-1 and TRBJ2-4; no firm D call. The CDR3 runs 13 residues. Germline assignment: CDR1 MNHNS and CDR2 SASEGT. The ends were cut back, 0 bases at V and 16 bases at J, with 16 bases in the middle. CDR3 sequence: CASSEATQTVQYF. The DNA of the CDR3 is TGTGCCAGCAGTGAAGCAACGCAGACGGTCCAATACTTC.